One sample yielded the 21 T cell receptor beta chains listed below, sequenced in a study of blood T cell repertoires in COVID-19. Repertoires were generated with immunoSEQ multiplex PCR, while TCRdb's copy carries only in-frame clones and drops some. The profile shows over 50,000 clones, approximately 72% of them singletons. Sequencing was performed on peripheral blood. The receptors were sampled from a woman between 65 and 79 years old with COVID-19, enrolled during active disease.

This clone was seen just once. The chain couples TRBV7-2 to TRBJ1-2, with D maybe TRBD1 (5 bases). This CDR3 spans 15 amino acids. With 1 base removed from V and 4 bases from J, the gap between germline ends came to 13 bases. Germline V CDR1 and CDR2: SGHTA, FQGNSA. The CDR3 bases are TGTGCCAGCAGCTTAGTGTCGGGGGGAAGCTATGGCTACACCTTC. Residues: CASSLVSGGSYGYTF. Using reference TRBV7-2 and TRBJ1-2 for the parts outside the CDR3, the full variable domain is GAGVSQSPSNKVTEKGKDVELRCDPISGHTALYWYRQSLGQGLEFLIYFQGNSAPDKSGLPSDRFSAERTGGSVSTLTIQRTQQEDSAVYLCASSLVSGGSYGYTFGSGTRLTVV.

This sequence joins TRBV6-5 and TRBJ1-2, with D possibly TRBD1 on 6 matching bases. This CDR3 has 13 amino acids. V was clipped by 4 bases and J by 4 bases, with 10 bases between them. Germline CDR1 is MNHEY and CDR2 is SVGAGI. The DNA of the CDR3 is TGTGCCAGCAGTTCAGGACAGCTCTATGGCTACACCTTC. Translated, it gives CASSSGQLYGYTF.

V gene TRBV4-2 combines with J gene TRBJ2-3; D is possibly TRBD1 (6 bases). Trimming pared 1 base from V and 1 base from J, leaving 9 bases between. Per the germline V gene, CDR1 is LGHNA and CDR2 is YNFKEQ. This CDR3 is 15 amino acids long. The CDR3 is CASSQGTVGTDTQYF. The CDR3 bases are TGTGCCAGCAGCCAAGGGACAGTGGGCACAGATACGCAGTATTTT.

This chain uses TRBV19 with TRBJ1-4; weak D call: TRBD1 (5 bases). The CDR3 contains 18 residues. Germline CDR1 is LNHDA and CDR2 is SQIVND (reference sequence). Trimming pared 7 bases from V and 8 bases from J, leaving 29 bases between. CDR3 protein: CASTPRPGTALGGEKLFF. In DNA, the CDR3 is TGTGCCAGTACCCCCAGGCCGGGGACGGCTCTAGGAGGGGAAAAACTGTTTTTT. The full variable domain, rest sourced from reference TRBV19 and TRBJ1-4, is DGGITQSPKYLFRKEGQNVTLSCEQNLNHDAMYWYRQDPGQGLRLIYYSQIVNDFQKGDIAEGYSVSREKKESFPLTVTSAQKNPTAFYLCASTPRPGTALGGEKLFFGSGTQLSVL.

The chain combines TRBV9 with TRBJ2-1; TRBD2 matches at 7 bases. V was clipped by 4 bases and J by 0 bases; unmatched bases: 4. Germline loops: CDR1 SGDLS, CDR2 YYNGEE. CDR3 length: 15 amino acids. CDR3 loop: CASSRAGSSYNEQFF. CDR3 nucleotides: TGTGCCAGCAGCCGAGCGGGGAGCTCCTACAATGAGCAGTTCTTC.

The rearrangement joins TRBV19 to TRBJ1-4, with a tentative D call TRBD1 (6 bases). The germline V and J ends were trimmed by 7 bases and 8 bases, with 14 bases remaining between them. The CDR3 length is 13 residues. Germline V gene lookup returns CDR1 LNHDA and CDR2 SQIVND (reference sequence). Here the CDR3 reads CASTARTDEKLFF. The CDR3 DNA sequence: TGTGCCAGTACCGCCCGGACAGACGAAAAACTGTTTTTT. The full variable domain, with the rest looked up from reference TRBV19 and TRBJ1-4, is DGGITQSPKYLFRKEGQNVTLSCEQNLNHDAMYWYRQDPGQGLRLIYYSQIVNDFQKGDIAEGYSVSREKKESFPLTVTSAQKNPTAFYLCASTARTDEKLFFGSGTQLSVL.

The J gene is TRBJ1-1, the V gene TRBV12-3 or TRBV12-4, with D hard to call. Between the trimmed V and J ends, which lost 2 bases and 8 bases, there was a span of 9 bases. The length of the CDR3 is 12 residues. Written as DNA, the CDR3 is TGTGCCAGCAGTTTAAGAGGGCACGAAGCTTTCTTT. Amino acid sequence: CASSLRGHEAFF.

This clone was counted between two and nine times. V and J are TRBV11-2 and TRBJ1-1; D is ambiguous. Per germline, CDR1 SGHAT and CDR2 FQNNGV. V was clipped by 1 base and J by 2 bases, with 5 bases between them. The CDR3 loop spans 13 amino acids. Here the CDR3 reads CASSLGHNTEAFF. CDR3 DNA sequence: TGTGCCAGCAGCTTAGGACATAACACTGAAGCTTTCTTT. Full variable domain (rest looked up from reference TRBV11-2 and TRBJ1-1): EAGVAQSPRYKIIEKRQSVAFWCNPISGHATLYWYQQILGQGPKLLIQFQNNGVVDDSQLPKDRFSAERLKGVDSTLKIQPAKLEDSAVYLCASSLGHNTEAFFGQGTRLTVV.

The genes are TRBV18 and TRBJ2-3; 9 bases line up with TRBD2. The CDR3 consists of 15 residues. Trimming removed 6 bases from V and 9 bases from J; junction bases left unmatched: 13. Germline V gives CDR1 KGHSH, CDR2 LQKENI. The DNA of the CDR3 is TGTGCCAGCTCCCCCTCTTTTAGCGGGAGCGAAACGCAGTATTTT. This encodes CASSPSFSGSETQYF.

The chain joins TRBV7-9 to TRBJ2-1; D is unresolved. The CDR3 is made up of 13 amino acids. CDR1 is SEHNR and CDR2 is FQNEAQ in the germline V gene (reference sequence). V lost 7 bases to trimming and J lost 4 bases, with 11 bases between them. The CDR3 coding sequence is TGTGCCAGCACACCTGACAAGTACAATGAGCAGTTCTTC. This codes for CASTPDKYNEQFF.

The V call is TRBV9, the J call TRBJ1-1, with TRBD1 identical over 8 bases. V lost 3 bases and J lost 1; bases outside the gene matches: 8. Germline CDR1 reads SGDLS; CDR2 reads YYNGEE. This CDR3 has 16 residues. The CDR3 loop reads CASSARIGTGNTEAFF. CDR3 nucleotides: TGTGCCAGCAGCGCCCGTATAGGGACAGGGAACACTGAAGCTTTCTTT.

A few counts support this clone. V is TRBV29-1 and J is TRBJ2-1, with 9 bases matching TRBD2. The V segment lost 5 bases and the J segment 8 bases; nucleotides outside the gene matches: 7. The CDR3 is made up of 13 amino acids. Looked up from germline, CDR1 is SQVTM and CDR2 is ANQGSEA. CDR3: CSVPRLAVDEQFF. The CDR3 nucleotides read TGCAGCGTTCCCCGACTAGCGGTCGATGAGCAGTTCTTC.

The CDR3 here is CASSLDGRRVGDQYF. CDR3 nucleotides: TGTGCCAGCAGCTTAGACGGTCGCAGGGTGGGTGACCAGTACTTC. The rearrangement joins TRBV7-9 to TRBJ2-5; the D gene is possibly TRBD1 (5 bases). The CDR3 is 15 residues long. From germline, CDR1 is SEHNR and CDR2 FQNEAQ (reference sequence). V gave up 1 base and J gave up 10 bases, with 19 bases separating them.

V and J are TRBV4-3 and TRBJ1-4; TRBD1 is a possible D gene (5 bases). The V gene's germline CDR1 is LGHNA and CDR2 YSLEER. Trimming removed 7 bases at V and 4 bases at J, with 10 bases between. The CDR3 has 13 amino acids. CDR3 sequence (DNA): TGCGCCAGCACCAGGGCACTTAATGAAAAACTGTTTTTT. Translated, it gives CASTRALNEKLFF.

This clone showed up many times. The CDR3 sequence is CASRGRGLGTEAFF. The CDR3 nucleotides read TGTGCCTCCAGAGGTAGGGGGCTAGGCACTGAAGCTTTCTTT. This rearrangement joins TRBV19 to TRBJ1-1; 7 nucleotides line up with TRBD1. The CDR3 runs 14 residues. In germline, CDR1 is LNHDA, CDR2 SQIVND (reference sequence). V lost 11 bases, J lost 4 bases, and 13 bases stayed unmatched.

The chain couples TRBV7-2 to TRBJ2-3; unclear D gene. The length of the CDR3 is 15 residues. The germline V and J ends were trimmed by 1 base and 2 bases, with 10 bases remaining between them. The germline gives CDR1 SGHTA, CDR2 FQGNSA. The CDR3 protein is CASSLDQADTDTQYF. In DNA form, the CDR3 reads TGTGCCAGCAGCTTAGATCAGGCAGACACAGATACGCAGTATTTT.

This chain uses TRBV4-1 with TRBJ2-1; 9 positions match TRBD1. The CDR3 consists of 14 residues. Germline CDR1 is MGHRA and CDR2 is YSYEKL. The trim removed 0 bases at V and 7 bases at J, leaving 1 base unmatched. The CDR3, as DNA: TGCGCCAGCAGCCAAGATGACAGGGGGAATGAGCAGTTCTTC. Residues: CASSQDDRGNEQFF.

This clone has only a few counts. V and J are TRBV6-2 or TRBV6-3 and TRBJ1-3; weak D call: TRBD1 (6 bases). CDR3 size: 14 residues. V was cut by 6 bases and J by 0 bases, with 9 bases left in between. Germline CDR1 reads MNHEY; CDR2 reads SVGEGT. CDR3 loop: CASSGQLSGNTIYF. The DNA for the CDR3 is TGTGCCAGCAGCGGACAGCTCTCTGGAAACACCATATATTTT.

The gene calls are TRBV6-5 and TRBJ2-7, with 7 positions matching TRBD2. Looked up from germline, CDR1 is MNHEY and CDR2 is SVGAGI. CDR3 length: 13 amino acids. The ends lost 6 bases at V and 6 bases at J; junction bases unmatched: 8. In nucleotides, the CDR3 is TGTGCCAGCAGCCCCCCCGGCGGGGGCGAGCAGTACTTC. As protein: CASSPPGGGEQYF.

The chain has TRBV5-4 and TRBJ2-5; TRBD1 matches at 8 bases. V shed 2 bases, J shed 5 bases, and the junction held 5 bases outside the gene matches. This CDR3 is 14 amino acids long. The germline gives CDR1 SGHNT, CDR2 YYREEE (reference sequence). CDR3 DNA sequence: TGTGCCAGCAGCTTACTTCAGGGGGCTGAGACCCAGTACTTC. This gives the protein CASSLLQGAETQYF.

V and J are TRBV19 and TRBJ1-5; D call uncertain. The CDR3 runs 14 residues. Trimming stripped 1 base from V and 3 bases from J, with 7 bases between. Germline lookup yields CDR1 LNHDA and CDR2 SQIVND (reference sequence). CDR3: CASSIVADNQPQHF. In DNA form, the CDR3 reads TGTGCCAGTAGTATAGTGGCGGACAATCAGCCCCAGCATTTT.